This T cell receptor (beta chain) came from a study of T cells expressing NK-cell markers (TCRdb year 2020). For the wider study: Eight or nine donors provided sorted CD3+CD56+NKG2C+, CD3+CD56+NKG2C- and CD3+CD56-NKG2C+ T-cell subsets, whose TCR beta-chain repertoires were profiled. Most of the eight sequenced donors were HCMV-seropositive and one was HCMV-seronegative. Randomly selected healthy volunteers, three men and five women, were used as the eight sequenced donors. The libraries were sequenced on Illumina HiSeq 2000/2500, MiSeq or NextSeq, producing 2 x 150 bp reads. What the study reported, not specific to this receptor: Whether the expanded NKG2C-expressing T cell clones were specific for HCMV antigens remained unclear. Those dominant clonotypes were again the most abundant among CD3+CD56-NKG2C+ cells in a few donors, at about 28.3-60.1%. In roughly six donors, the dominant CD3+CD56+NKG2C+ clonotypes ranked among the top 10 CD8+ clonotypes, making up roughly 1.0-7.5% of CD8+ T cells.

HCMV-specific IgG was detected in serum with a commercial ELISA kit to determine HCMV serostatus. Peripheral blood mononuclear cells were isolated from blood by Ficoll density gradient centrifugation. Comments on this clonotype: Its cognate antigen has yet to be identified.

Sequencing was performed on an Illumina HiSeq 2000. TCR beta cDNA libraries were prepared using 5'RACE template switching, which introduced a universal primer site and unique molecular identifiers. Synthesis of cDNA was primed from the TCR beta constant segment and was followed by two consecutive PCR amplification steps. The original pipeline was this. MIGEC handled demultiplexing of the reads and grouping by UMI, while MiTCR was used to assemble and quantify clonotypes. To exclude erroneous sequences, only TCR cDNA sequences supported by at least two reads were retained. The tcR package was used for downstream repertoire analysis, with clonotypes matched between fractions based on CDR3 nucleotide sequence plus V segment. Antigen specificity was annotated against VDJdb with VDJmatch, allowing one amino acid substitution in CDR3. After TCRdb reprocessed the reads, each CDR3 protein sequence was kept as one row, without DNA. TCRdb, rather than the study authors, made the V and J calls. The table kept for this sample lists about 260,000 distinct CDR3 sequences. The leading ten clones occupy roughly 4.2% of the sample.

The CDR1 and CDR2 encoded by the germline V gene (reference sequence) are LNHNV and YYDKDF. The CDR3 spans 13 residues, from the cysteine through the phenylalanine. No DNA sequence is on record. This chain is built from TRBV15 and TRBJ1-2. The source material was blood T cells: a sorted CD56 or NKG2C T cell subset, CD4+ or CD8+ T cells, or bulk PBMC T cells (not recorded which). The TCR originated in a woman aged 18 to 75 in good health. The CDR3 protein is CATSTGGGYGYTF.